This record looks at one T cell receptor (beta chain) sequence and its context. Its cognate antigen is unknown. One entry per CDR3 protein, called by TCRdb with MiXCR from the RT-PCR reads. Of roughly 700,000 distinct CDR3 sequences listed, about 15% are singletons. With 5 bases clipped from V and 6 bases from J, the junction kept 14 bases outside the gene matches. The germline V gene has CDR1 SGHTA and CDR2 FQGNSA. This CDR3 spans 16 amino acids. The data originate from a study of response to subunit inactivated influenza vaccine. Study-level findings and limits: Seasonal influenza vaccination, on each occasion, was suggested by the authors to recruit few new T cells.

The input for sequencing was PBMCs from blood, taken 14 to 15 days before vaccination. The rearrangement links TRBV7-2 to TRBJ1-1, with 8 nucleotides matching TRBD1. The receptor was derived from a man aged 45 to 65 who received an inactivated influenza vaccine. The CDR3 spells CASSLHGLQGAAEAFF. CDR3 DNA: TGTGCCAGCAGCCTCCACGGGCTCCAGGGGGCTGCTGAAGCTTTCTTT. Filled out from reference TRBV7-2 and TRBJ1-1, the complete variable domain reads GAGVSQSPSNKVTEKGKDVELRCDPISGHTALYWYRQSLGQGLEFLIYFQGNSAPDKSGLPSDRFSAERTGGSVSTLTIQRTQQEDSAVYLCASSLHGLQGAAEAFFGQGTRLTVV.